The following is a TCR beta chain sequence with its context. Germline CDR1 MNHEY, CDR2 SMNVEV (reference sequence). The CDR3 runs 14 residues. The V gene lost 7 bases and the J gene lost 1 base, with 12 bases spanning the gap. The entry originates in a study of technical replicates of blood from a handful of donors. Libraries were prepared by immunoSEQ multiplex PCR; TCRdb keeps only in-frame clonotypes and omits some of them. The table lists tens of thousands of clones, approximately 94% of them singletons. This chain joins TRBV27 and TRBJ2-3; TRBD1 might be the D (5 bases). This sequence originates from a human donor in good health. The sequenced sample consisted of T cells isolated from PBMCs. The CDR3 region has the DNA TGTGCCAGCACACCACTGACAGGCACAGATACGCAGTATTTT. Translating gives CASTPLTGTDTQYF.